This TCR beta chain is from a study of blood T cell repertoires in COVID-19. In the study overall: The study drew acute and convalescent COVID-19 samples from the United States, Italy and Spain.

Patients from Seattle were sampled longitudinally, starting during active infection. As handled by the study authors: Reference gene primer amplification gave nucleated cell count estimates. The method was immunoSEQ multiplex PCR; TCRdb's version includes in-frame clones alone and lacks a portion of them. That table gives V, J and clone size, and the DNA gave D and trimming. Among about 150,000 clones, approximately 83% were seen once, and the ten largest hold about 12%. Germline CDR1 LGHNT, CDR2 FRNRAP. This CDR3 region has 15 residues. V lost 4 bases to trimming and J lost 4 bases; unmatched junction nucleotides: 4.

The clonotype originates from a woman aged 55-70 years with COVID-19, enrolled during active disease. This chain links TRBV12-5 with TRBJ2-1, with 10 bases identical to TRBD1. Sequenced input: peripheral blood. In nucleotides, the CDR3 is TGTGCTAGTGGTTCCCGGGACAGGGGATACAATGAGCAGTTCTTC. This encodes CASGSRDRGYNEQFF.